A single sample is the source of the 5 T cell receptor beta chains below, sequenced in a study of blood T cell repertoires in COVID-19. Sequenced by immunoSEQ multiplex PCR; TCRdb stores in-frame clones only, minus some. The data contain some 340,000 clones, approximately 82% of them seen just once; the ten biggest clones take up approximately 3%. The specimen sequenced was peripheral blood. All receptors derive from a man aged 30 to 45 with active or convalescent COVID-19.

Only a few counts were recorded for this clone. DNA of the CDR3: TGTGCCACCAGCAGAGGAGCTAGCGGGGGGGCGGTCATGAGAGATACGCAGTATTTT. As protein: CATSRGASGGAVMRDTQYF. This chain connects TRBV15 to TRBJ2-3, with TRBD2 matching over 12 bases. This CDR3 has 19 residues. V lost 1 base to trimming and J lost 5 bases; unmatched junction nucleotides: 13. The germline CDR1 and CDR2 sequences are LNHNV and YYDKDF (reference sequence). Full variable domain (rest looked up from reference TRBV15 and TRBJ2-3): DAMVIQNPRYQVTQFGKPVTLSCSQTLNHNVMYWYQQKSSQAPKLLFHYYDKDFNNEADTPDNFQSRRPNTSFCFLDIRSPGLGDTAMYLCATSRGASGGAVMRDTQYFGPGTRLTVL.

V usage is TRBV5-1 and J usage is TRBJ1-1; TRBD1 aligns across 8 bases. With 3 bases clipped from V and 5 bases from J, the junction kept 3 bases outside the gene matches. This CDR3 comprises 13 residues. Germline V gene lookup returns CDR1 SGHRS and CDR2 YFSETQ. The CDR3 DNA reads TGCGCCAGCAGCTCGGACAGGGCAACTGAAGCTTTCTTT. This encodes CASSSDRATEAFF. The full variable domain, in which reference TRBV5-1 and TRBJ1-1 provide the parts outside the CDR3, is KAGVTQTPRYLIKTRGQQVTLSCSPISGHRSVSWYQQTPGQGLQFLFEYFSETQRNKGNFPGRFSGRQFSNSRSEMNVSTLELGDSALYLCASSSDRATEAFFGQGTRLTVV.

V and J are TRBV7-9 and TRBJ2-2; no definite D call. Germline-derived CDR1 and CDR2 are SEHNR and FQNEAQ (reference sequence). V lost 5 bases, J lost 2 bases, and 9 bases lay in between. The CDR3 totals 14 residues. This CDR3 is CASSLERNTGELFF. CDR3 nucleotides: TGTGCCAGCAGCCTCGAGAGAAACACCGGGGAGCTGTTTTTT.

The CDR3 nucleotides are TGTGCCAGCAGCTTAGCGCGATTAGCGGCCGAGGATGAGCAGTTCTTC. This codes for CASSLARLAAEDEQFF. This sequence joins TRBV7-8 and TRBJ2-1; D is possibly TRBD2 (6 bases). The germline V gene has CDR1 SGHVS and CDR2 FQNEAQ. V was trimmed by 0 bases and J by 8 bases, leaving 17 bases between them. The CDR3 consists of 16 residues.

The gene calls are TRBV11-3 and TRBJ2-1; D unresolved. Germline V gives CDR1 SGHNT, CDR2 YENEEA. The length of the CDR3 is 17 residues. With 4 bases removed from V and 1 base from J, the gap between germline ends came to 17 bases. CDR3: CASSSSLGGWSYNEQFF. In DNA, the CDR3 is TGTGCCAGCAGCTCGTCTTTAGGCGGATGGTCCTACAATGAGCAGTTCTTC.